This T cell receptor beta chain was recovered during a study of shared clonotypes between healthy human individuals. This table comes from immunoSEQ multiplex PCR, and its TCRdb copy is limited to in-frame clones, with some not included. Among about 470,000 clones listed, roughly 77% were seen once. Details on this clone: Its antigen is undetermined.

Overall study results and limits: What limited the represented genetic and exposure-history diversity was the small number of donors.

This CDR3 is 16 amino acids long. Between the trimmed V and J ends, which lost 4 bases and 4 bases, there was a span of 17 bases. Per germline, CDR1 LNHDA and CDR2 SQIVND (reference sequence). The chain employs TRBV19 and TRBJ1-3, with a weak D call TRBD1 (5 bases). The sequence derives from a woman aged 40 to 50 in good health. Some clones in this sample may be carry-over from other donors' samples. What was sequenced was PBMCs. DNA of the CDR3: TGTGCCAGTAGTACCTCCTTCAGGGATTCCGGAAACACCATATATTTT. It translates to CASSTSFRDSGNTIYF.